These 22 T cell receptor beta chains were sequenced from one sample in a study of blood T cell repertoires in COVID-19. The repertoire was sequenced with immunoSEQ multiplex PCR; TCRdb's copy has only in-frame clones and lacks some. The sample holds fewer than 250,000 clones, 70% to 90% seen once. The sequencing sample was made of peripheral blood. The receptors derive from a woman in her 70s with active or convalescent COVID-19.

This chain links TRBV18 with TRBJ2-2, with a possible D match to TRBD1 (6 bases). Germline CDR1 KGHSH, CDR2 LQKENI. This CDR3 spans 16 amino acids. V shed 4 bases and J shed 5 bases, with 17 bases lying between them. The CDR3 loop reads CASSLGLVQGTGELFF. The CDR3 region has the DNA TGTGCCAGCTCACTTGGCCTGGTTCAGGGGACCGGGGAGCTGTTTTTT.

The gene calls are TRBV6-5 and TRBJ2-2, with 7 bases lining up with TRBD2. The CDR3 has 15 amino acids. V trimming: 4 bases; J trimming: 5 bases; junction bases outside the gene matches: 7. Germline assignment: CDR1 MNHEY and CDR2 SVGAGI. CDR3 loop: CASSFQAGQTGELFF. Written as DNA, the CDR3 is TGTGCCAGCAGTTTTCAAGCGGGGCAGACCGGGGAGCTGTTTTTT.

Turning to this clone: Within the sample, other DNA sequences also encode this same CDR3. The chain employs TRBV19 and TRBJ1-2; 7 bases align to TRBD1. The length of the CDR3 is 12 residues. With 2 bases clipped from V and 8 bases from J, the junction kept 2 bases outside the gene matches. CDR1 and CDR2 from the germline V gene are LNHDA and SQIVND (reference sequence). The CDR3 bases are TGTGCCAGTAGTATAACAGGGGTCGGCTACACCTTC. It is translated as CASSITGVGYTF.

Only one count was recorded for this clone. This chain links TRBV7-9 with TRBJ2-2; D unclear. The V end lost 5 bases, the J end lost 7 bases, and 8 bases lay between the germline ends. Germline values: CDR1 SEHNR, CDR2 FQNEAQ (reference sequence). The CDR3 has 12 amino acids. CDR3 nucleotides: TGTGCCAGCAGCCCGCAGGACGGGGAGCTGTTTTTT. Translated, it gives CASSPQDGELFF. Filled out from reference TRBV7-9 and TRBJ2-2, the complete variable domain reads DTGVSQNPRHKITKRGQNVTFRCDPISEHNRLYWYRQTLGQGPEFLTYFQNEAQLEKSRLLSDRFSAERPKGSFSTLEIQRTEQGDSAMYLCASSPQDGELFFGEGSRLTVL.

This sequence joins TRBV7-6 and TRBJ2-7; possibly TRBD1 for D (6 bases). The CDR3 loop spans 15 amino acids. V lost 5 bases and J lost 3, with 17 bases in between. Germline V gene sequence: CDR1 SGHVS, CDR2 FNYEAQ. The CDR3: CASSRGADSSYEQYF. The CDR3 DNA follows: TGTGCCAGCAGCCGCGGTGCGGACAGCAGCTACGAGCAGTACTTC. Variable domain in full (rest from reference TRBV7-6 and TRBJ2-7): GAGVSQSPRYKVTKRGQDVALRCDPISGHVSLYWYRQALGQGPEFLTYFNYEAQQDKSGLPNDRFSAERPEGSISTLTIQRTEQRDSAMYRCASSRGADSSYEQYFGPGTRLTVT.

CDR3 DNA: TGTGCCAGCAGCCAAGAAGTGGGACAGGGGGCAGATACGCAGTATTTT. Its translation: CASSQEVGQGADTQYF. The chain is built from TRBV4-2 and TRBJ2-3, with 11 bases matching TRBD1. The CDR3 is made up of 16 amino acids. With 0 bases clipped from V and 4 bases from J, the junction kept 3 bases outside the gene matches. The germline V gene encodes CDR1 LGHNA and CDR2 YNFKEQ.

The CDR3: CASSYGQPNTEAFF. CDR3 DNA sequence: TGTGCCAGCAGTTACGGACAGCCGAACACTGAAGCTTTCTTT. V is TRBV6-6 and J is TRBJ1-1; perhaps TRBD1 as D (6 bases). Germline V gives CDR1 MNHNY, CDR2 SVGAGI (reference sequence). The CDR3 totals 14 residues. V was pared by 2 bases and J by 1 base, with 8 bases between.

The V gene is TRBV6-5, the J gene TRBJ1-5; 7 bases are shared with TRBD1. This CDR3 is 14 amino acids long. The J segment lost 6 bases and the V segment lost 3 bases, leaving 5 bases of the junction unmatched. Germline V gives CDR1 MNHEY, CDR2 SVGAGI. This chain's CDR3 is CASSYWAGGQPQHF. In nucleotides, the CDR3 is TGTGCCAGCAGTTATTGGGCAGGGGGTCAGCCCCAGCATTTT.

This clone was found once. The V and J genes are TRBV6-5 and TRBJ2-1; no clear D gene. Germline V gives CDR1 MNHEY, CDR2 SVGAGI. The CDR3 loop spans 12 amino acids. Deletions cut 10 bases from V and 6 bases from J, with 13 bases between. The CDR3 loop is CATQVWPNEQFF. DNA for the CDR3: TGTGCCACCCAGGTTTGGCCCAATGAGCAGTTCTTC.

V and J are TRBV7-8 and TRBJ2-3; 10 nucleotides agree with TRBD2. The length of the CDR3 is 17 residues. V trimming: 5 bases; J trimming: 2 bases; junction bases outside the gene matches: 10. Germline CDR1 reads SGHVS; CDR2 reads FQNEAQ. This chain's CDR3 is CASSPRGAGGITDTQYF. CDR3 coding DNA: TGTGCCAGCAGCCCCCGGGGAGCGGGAGGGATCACAGATACGCAGTATTTT. The whole variable domain, remainder taken from reference TRBV7-8 and TRBJ2-3, is GAGVSQSPRYKVAKRGQDVALRCDPISGHVSLFWYQQALGQGPEFLTYFQNEAQLDKSGLPSDRFFAERPEGSVSTLKIQRTQQEDSAVYLCASSPRGAGGITDTQYFGPGTRLTVL.

In this sample, this clone turned up a few times. The chain is built from TRBV10-1 and TRBJ1-1; 7 nucleotides line up with TRBD1. Germline V lookup: CDR1 WNHNN, CDR2 SYGVQD (reference sequence). After removal of 6 bases from V and 6 bases from J, the junction contained 4 bases not matched to a gene. The CDR3 sequence is 12 residues long. This chain's CDR3 is CASSDTGAEAFF. The CDR3, as DNA: TGCGCCAGCAGCGATACAGGGGCTGAAGCTTTCTTT.

The V call is TRBV5-1, the J call TRBJ2-1; D call uncertain. Germline V gives CDR1 SGHRS, CDR2 YFSETQ. V lost 5 bases, J lost 4 bases, and 7 bases lay in between. The CDR3 has 12 amino acids. The CDR3 loop is CASRPLYNEQFF. The DNA of the CDR3 is TGCGCCAGCAGGCCACTGTACAATGAGCAGTTCTTC.

V gene TRBV15 combines with J gene TRBJ1-4; no reliable D call. This CDR3 is built from 15 residues. CDR1 and CDR2 (germline): LNHNV, YYDKDF (reference sequence). The V gene lost 3 bases and the J gene lost 0 bases, with 8 bases spanning the gap. The CDR3, as DNA: TGTGCCACCAGCAGGGCGGCTGCAACTAATGAAAAACTGTTTTTT. It specifies CATSRAAATNEKLFF.

Written as DNA, the CDR3 is TGTGCCAGCAGCTTGACGGGAGGTGGCTACAATGAGCAGTTCTTC. As protein: CASSLTGGGYNEQFF. This sequence joins TRBV5-4 and TRBJ2-1; TRBD2 matches at 7 bases. The CDR3 covers 15 residues. J lost 3 bases, V lost 1 base, and 4 bases had no gene match. CDR1 and CDR2 (germline): SGHNT, YYREEE (reference sequence).

This chain uses TRBV13 with TRBJ2-5; D gene uncertain. The V end lost 2 bases, the J end lost 2 bases, and 9 bases lay between the germline ends. CDR3 length: 14 amino acids. CDR1 is PRHDT and CDR2 is FYEKMQ in the germline V gene (reference sequence). The chain's CDR3 is CASSLLALQETQYF. In DNA form, the CDR3 reads TGTGCCAGCAGCTTATTAGCCCTTCAAGAGACCCAGTACTTC.

This chain connects TRBV5-6 to TRBJ2-3, with TRBD2 matching 10 bases. CDR1 and CDR2 (germline): SGHDT, YYEEEE. The trim removed 2 bases at V and 0 bases at J, leaving 3 bases unmatched. The CDR3 has 16 amino acids. As DNA, the CDR3 is TGTGCCAGCAGCTTTTATAGCGGGGGGAGCACAGATACGCAGTATTTT. Translation: CASSFYSGGSTDTQYF.

The table lists this clone with a count of one. J is TRBJ2-7 and V is TRBV28; 7 bases line up with TRBD1. Germline assignment: CDR1 MDHEN and CDR2 SYDVKM. There are 17 residues in the CDR3. J gave up 2 bases and V 3 bases, and 13 bases lay outside the gene matches. The CDR3 nucleotides read TGTGCCAGCAGTTTTTCATACACTGGGACAGTTGCCTACGAGCAGTACTTC. Amino acid sequence: CASSFSYTGTVAYEQYF.

This clone was picked up one time. The gene calls are TRBV19 and TRBJ1-2; D ambiguous. This CDR3 comprises 14 residues. CDR1 is LNHDA, CDR2 SQIVND, per germline (reference sequence). V was shortened by 4 bases and J by 4 bases, with 13 bases between the two germline ends. The DNA of the CDR3 is TGTGCCAGTAGTACTTCAGTGAGGGTCTATGGCTACACCTTC. It translates to CASSTSVRVYGYTF.

This chain uses TRBV24-1 with TRBJ2-3, with TRBD2 matching 14 bases. The CDR3 has 18 residues. With V trimmed by 5 bases and J by 1 base, 7 bases remained unmatched. From germline, CDR1 is KGHDR and CDR2 SFDVKD. CDR3 protein: CATSAPQGLAGGTDTQYF. CDR3 in DNA: TGTGCCACCAGTGCCCCTCAGGGACTAGCGGGAGGCACAGATACGCAGTATTTT.

V gene TRBV3-1 (or the pseudogene TRBV3-2) combines with J gene TRBJ2-3; TRBD1 might be the D (7 bases). This CDR3 is built from 15 residues. With 5 bases removed from V and 4 bases from J, the gap between germline ends came to 16 bases. Germline loops: CDR1 LGHDT, CDR2 YNNKEL (reference sequence). The CDR3 loop is CASSSGGLPADTQYF. The CDR3 coding sequence is TGTGCCAGCAGCTCAGGGGGGCTACCCGCAGATACGCAGTATTTT.

The chain is built from TRBV28 and TRBJ1-2; D not resolved. Germline V CDR1 and CDR2: MDHEN, SYDVKM. The CDR3 is 15 residues long. Trimming took off 5 bases at V and 4 bases at J, with 17 bases between the two ends. The CDR3 loop is CASSPRLELPYGYTF. CDR3 nucleotides: TGTGCCAGCAGTCCGCGACTAGAACTGCCCTATGGCTACACCTTC.

The rearrangement joins TRBV6-6 to TRBJ1-4, with D tentatively TRBD1 (6 bases). The CDR3 is made up of 15 amino acids. Germline-derived CDR1 and CDR2 are MNHNY and SVGAGI (reference sequence). Trimming removed 4 bases at V and 15 bases at J, with 24 bases between. This CDR3 is CASSSQGTAWGEMFF. CDR3 DNA sequence: TGTGCCAGCAGTTCCCAGGGGACGGCTTGGGGTGAAATGTTTTTT.